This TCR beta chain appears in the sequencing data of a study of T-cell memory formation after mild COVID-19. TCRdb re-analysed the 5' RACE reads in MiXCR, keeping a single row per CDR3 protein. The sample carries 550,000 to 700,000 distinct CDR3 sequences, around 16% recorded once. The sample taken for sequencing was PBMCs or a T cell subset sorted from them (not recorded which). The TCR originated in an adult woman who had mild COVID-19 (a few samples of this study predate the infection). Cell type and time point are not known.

This chain's CDR3 is CASTSPLRANTGELFF. The CDR3 DNA reads TGTGCCAGCACGTCTCCTTTGCGTGCGAACACCGGGGAGCTGTTTTTT. The chain combines TRBV9 with TRBJ2-2; D unclear. The V gene lost 6 bases and the J gene lost 0 bases, with 15 bases spanning the gap. This CDR3 has 16 amino acids. Germline V gives CDR1 SGDLS, CDR2 YYNGEE.